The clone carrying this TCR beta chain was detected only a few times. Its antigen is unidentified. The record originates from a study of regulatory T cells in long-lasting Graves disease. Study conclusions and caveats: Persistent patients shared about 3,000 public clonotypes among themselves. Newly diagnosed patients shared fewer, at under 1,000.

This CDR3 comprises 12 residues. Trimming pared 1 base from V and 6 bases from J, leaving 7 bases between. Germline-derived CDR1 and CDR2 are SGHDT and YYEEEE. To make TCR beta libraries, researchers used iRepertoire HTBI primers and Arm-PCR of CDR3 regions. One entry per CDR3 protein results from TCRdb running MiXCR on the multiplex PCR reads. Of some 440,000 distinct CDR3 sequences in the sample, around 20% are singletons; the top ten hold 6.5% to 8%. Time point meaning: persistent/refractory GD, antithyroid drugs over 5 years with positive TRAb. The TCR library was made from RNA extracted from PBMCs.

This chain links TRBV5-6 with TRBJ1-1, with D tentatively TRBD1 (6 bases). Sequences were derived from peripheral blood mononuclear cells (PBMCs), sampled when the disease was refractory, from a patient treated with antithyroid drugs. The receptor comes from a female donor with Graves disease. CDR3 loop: CASSLKGAEAFF. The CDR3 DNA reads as TGTGCCAGCAGCTTGAAGGGGGCTGAAGCTTTCTTT.